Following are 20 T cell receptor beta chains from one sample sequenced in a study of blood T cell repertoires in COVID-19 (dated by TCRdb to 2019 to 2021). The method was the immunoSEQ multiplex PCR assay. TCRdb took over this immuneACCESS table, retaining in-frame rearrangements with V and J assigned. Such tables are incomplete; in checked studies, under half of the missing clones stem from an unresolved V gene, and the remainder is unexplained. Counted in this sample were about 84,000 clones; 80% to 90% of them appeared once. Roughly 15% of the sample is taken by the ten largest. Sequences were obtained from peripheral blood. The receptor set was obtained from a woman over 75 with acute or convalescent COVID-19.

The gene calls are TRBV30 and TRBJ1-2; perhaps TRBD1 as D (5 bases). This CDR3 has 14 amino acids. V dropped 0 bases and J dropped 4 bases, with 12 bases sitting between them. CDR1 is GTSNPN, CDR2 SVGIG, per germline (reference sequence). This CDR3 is CAWSVGGSSYGYTF. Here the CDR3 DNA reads TGTGCCTGGAGTGTGGGGGGGTCGAGCTATGGCTACACCTTC.

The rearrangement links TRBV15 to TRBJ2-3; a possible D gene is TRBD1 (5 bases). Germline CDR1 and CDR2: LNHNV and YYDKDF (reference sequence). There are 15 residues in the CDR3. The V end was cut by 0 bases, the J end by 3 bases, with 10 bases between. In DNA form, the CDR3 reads TGTGCCACCAGCAGAGATCAGGACAAAACAGATACGCAGTATTTT. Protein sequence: CATSRDQDKTDTQYF.

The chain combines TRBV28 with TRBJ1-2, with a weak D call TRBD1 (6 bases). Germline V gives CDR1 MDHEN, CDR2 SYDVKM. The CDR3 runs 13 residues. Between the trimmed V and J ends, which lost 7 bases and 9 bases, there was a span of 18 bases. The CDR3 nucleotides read TGTGCCAGCAAGGGGGATGGTGGCCTTCGCTACACCTTC. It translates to CASKGDGGLRYTF.

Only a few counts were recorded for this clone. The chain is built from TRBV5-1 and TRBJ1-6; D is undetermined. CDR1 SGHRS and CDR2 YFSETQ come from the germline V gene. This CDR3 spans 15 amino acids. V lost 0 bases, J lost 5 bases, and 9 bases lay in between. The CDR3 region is CASSLDTANNSPLHF. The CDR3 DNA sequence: TGCGCCAGCAGCTTGGATACAGCCAATAATTCACCCCTCCACTTT.

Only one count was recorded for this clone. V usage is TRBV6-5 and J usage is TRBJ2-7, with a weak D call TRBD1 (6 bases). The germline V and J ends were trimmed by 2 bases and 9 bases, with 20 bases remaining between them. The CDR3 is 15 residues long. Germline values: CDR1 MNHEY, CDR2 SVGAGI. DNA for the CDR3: TGTGCCAGCAGTTACGGACAGTCACCACCAAGTGGGCAGTACTTC. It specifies CASSYGQSPPSGQYF.

This chain's CDR3 is CASRPTGTGELFF. CDR3 nucleotides: TGTGCCAGCAGGCCCACAGGGACCGGGGAGCTGTTTTTT. The V gene is TRBV7-2, the J gene TRBJ2-2; D possibly corresponds to TRBD1 (6 bases). V gave up 6 bases and J gave up 5 bases, with 10 bases separating them. Germline values: CDR1 SGHTA, CDR2 FQGNSA. This CDR3 region has 13 residues.

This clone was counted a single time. The CDR3 region has the DNA TGTGCCAGCTCGCCGGGACAGGGCTATGGCGAGCAGTACTTC. It codes for CASSPGQGYGEQYF. The rearrangement uses TRBV18 and TRBJ2-7, with 9 bases fitting TRBD1. V dropped 6 bases and J dropped 6; count of bases not matched to a gene: 9. The germline CDR1 and CDR2 sequences are KGHSH and LQKENI. The CDR3 totals 14 residues. The entire variable domain, with the rest obtained from reference TRBV18 and TRBJ2-7, is as follows: NAGVMQNPRHLVRRRGQEARLRCSPMKGHSHVYWYRQLPEEGLKFMVYLQKENIIDESGMPKERFSAEFPKEGPSILRIQQVVRGDSAAYFCASSPGQGYGEQYFGPGTRLTVT.

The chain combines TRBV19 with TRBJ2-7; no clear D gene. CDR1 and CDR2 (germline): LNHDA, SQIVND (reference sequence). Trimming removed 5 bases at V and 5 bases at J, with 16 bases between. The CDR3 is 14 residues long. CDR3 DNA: TGTGCCAGTAGTTTATACCCAAACACGCACGAGCAGTACTTC. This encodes CASSLYPNTHEQYF.

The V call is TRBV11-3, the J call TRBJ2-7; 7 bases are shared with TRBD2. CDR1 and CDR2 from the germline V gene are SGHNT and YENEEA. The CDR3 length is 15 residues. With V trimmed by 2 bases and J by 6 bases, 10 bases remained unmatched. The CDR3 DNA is TGTGCCAGCAGCTTATATCGGGGGGTAAGCTCCGAGCAGTACTTC. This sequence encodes CASSLYRGVSSEQYF.

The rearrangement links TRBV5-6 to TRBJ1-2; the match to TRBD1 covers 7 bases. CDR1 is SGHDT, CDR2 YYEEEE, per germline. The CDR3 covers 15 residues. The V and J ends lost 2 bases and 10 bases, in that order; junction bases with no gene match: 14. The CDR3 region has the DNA TGTGCCAGCAGCTTCGACCCGGGACAGCCCTCTGACTACACCTTC. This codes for CASSFDPGQPSDYTF.

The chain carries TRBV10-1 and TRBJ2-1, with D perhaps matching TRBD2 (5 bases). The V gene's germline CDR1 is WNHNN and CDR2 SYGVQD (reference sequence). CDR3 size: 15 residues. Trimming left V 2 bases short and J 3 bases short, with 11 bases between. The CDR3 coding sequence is TGCGCCAGCAGTGAGCCGGGAAAAAGCTACAATGAGCAGTTCTTC. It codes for CASSEPGKSYNEQFF.

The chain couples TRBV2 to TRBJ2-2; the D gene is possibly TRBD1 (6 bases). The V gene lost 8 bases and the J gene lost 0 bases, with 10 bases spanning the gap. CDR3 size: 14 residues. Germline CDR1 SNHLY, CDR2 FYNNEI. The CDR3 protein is CASSGTTNTGELFF. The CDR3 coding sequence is TGTGCCAGCTCCGGGACAACGAACACCGGGGAGCTGTTTTTT.

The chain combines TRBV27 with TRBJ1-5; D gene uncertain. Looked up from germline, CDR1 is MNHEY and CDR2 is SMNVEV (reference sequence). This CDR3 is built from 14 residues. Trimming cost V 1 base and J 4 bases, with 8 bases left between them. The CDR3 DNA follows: TGTGCCAGCAGTTTATTTGGAGGAAATCAGCCCCAGCATTTT. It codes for CASSLFGGNQPQHF.

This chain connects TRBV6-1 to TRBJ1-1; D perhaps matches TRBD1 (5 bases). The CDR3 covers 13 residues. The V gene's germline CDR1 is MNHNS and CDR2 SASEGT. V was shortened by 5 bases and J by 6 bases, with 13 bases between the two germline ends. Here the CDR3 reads CASSSGVRAEAFF. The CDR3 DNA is TGTGCCAGCAGTTCGGGGGTTAGGGCTGAAGCTTTCTTT.

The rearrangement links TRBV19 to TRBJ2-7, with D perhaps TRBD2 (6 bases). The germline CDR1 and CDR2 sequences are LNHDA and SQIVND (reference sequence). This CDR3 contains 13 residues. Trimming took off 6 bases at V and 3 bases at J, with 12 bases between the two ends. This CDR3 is CASSWRGSYEQYF. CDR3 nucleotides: TGTGCCAGTAGCTGGAGGGGTAGCTACGAGCAGTACTTC.

The CDR3 protein is CASSDDWSATYNEQFF. The CDR3 coding sequence is TGTGCCAGCAGCGACGACTGGTCGGCGACCTACAATGAGCAGTTCTTC. This chain joins TRBV3-1 (or the pseudogene TRBV3-2) and TRBJ2-1; D not resolved. Trimming shortened V by 5 bases and J by 2 bases, and 16 bases separated the two germline ends. The CDR3 has 16 residues. Germline CDR1 reads LGHDT; CDR2 reads YNNKEL (reference sequence).

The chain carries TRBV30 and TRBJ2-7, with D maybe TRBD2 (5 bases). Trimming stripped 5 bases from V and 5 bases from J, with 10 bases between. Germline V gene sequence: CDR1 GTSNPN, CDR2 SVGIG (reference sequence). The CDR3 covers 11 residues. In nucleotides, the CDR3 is TGTGCCTGGGGTCGGGGTGACGAGCAGTACTTC. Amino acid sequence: CAWGRGDEQYF.

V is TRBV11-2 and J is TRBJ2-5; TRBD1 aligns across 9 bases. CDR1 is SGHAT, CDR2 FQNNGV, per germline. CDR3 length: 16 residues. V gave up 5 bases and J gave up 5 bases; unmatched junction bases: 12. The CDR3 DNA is TGTGCCAGCAGCCCTACGGCGGACAGGGGATCGGAGACCCAGTACTTC. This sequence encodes CASSPTADRGSETQYF.

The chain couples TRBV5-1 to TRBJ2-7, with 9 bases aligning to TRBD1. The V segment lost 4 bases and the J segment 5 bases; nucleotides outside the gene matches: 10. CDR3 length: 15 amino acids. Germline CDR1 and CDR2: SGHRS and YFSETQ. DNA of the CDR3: TGCGCCAGCAGCCCCAGGGGACAGGGAGGCAACGAGCAGTACTTC. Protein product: CASSPRGQGGNEQYF.

The CDR3 nucleotides read TGTGCCAGCAGGACAGACTACAATGAGCAGTTCTTC. This gives the protein CASRTDYNEQFF. The rearrangement joins TRBV6-6 to TRBJ2-1; possibly TRBD1 for D (5 bases). Trimming removed 6 bases from V and 3 bases from J, with 6 bases in between. The CDR3 contains 12 residues. Germline V gives CDR1 MNHNY, CDR2 SVGAGI (reference sequence).